This T cell receptor beta chain was sequenced during a study of technical replicates of blood from several donors. Sequencing was performed with immunoSEQ multiplex PCR; in TCRdb, only in-frame clones are kept and a portion is missing. This sample yields under 95,000 clones, of which roughly 94% are seen a single time; 0.25% to 0.3% belongs to the top ten. This CDR3 is built from 14 residues. Germline lookup yields CDR1 WSHSY and CDR2 SAAADI. Trimming took off 8 bases at V and 0 bases at J, with 14 bases between the two ends. Sequencing was carried out using T cells isolated from PBMCs. The chain has TRBV10-2 and TRBJ2-7, with D possibly TRBD2 on 5 matching bases. The sequence derives from a human donor in good health. The CDR3 spells CASQSYGSSYEQYF. CDR3 sequence (DNA): TGCGCCAGCCAAAGTTATGGGAGCTCCTACGAGCAGTACTTC.